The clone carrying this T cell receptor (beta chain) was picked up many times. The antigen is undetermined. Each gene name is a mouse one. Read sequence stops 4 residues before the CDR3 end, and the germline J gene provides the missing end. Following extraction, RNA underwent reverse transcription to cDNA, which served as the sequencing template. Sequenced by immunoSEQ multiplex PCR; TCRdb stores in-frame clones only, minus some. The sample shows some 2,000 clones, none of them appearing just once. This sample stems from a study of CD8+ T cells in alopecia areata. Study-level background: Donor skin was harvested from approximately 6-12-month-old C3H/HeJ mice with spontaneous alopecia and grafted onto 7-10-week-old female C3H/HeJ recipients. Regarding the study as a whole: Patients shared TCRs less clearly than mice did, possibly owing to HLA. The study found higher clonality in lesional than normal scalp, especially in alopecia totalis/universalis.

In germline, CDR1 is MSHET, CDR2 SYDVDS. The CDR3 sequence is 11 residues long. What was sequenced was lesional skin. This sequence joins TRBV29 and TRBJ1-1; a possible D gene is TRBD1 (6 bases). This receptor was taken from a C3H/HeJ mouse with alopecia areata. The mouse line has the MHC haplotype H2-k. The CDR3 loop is CASGGRAEVFF. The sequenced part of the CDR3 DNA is TGTGCTAGCGGGGGGCGCGCA.